This T cell receptor beta chain was observed in a study of T cell clonality in common variable immunodeficiency. Study-wide points: T cell subpopulation sequencing would be needed to explain CVID clonality. In common variable immunodeficiency, TCR beta chains reportedly carried fewer deletions and N-nucleotide insertions. Links between repertoire features and CVID complications were heterogeneity-limited.

Germline V gene sequence: CDR1 LNHDA, CDR2 SQIVND (reference sequence). The CDR3 has 15 residues. The V end was cut by 0 bases, the J end by 4 bases, with 12 bases between. This clone was counted many times. As yet, its antigen is unknown. The read is 3 residues too short to cover the CDR3 end, so that end is filled in from the germline J gene. CVID subjects were around 16 female and around 28 male, aged about 8 to 65. Blood came from CVID subjects not ill and not taking immunomodulatory or immunosuppressive medication. Only in-frame clones appear in the TCRdb table, and some are missing; sequencing was by immunoSEQ multiplex PCR. There are roughly 30,000 clones in the sample, none observed a single time.

The receptor was derived from a human donor with common variable immunodeficiency. This chain connects TRBV19 to TRBJ1-1; D is perhaps TRBD1 (5 bases). The sequencing input was peripheral blood mononuclear cells. The CDR3 DNA, read in part, is TGTGCCAGTAGTATAGAGGACCTGGGGGGCACTGAA. This sequence encodes CASSIEDLGGTE. The whole CDR3 sequence is CASSIEDLGGTEAFF.